This T cell receptor (beta chain) is from a study of cytomegalovirus exposure and HLA in healthy donors. This CDR3 region has 17 residues. Germline lookup yields CDR1 SGHRS and CDR2 YFSETQ. The trim removed 7 bases at V and 1 base at J, leaving 12 bases unmatched. In the PCR, 60 Vbeta and 13 Jbeta primers were used. Clones were read by immunoSEQ multiplex PCR, and TCRdb kept only the in-frame ones, dropping some. The table includes 80,000 to 100,000 clones, around 77% detected once. The sequenced material came from PBMCs. The chain is built from TRBV5-1 and TRBJ2-3, with TRBD2 matching over 10 bases. This sequence originates from a middle-aged man in good health and CMV-seronegative. The CDR3 DNA reads TGCGCCAGCTCCGGGACTAGCGAGGACCCCCGCACAGATACGCAGTATTTT. The encoded protein is CASSGTSEDPRTDTQYF.